This T cell receptor (beta chain) was found in a study of PD-1 blockade in classical Hodgkin lymphoma (TCRdb year 2020). For the wider study: Nivolumab dosing was 3 mg/kg intravenously every 2 weeks, continuing until either disease progression or unacceptable toxicity. The study used CyTOF and TCR beta sequencing to define a peripheral blood immune signature of response to PD-1 blockade in classical Hodgkin lymphoma. Study-wide conclusions, independent of this receptor: Baseline TCR diversity was reported as lower in newly diagnosed patients than in healthy donors, and lower still in relapsed/refractory patients. The study covered only a single clinical trial cohort, and the causes of the repertoire differences, possibly disease activity or prior therapy, were still not defined. Patients starting nivolumab less than 1 year after ASCT had lower diversity and were excluded from later analyses to avoid confounding by immune reconstitution. Trial patients achieving complete response had baseline diversity similar to newly diagnosed patients, whereas partial responders and progressors had significantly lower diversity. CD4+ but not CD8+ TCR diversity rose significantly by C4D1 (p=0.0027 vs p=0.16), most apparent in complete responders (p=0.02).

The time point label of this sample denotes: cycle 2 day 1 (C2D1) of nivolumab. Every trial patient had relapsed after autologous stem cell transplantation, and cohorts A, B and C differed in prior brentuximab vedotin exposure. A total of 56 patients with relapsed/refractory classical Hodgkin lymphoma made up the trial cohort, and each patient's best overall response was complete response, partial response or progressive disease. Trial patients were treated with single-agent nivolumab in the multi-cohort phase II CheckMate 205 trial. An independent review committee assessed best overall response using the 2007 International Working Group response criteria. PBMCs from the trial were collected at three points: immediately before nivolumab initiation (C1D1), and during therapy at cycle 2 day 1 and cycle 4 day 1. After peripheral blood was drawn into 8 mL Vacutainer Cell Preparation Tubes, PBMCs were isolated by centrifugation and then cryopreserved.

Inclusive of the bounding cysteine and phenylalanine, the CDR3 is 14 residues long. Kept here is only the CDR3 DNA, which spans 42 bases and is read in frame from base 1. The germline V gene (reference sequence) provides CDR1 LNHDA and CDR2 SQIVND. Unmatched junction bases come to 5, with V trimmed by 1 base and J by 9 bases. Of note for this clone: Its antigen has not been determined. Base qualities are not provided; no much larger clone lies one nucleotide away.

The Qiagen DNeasy kit was used to extract genomic DNA from unsorted PBMCs and from the negatively selected CD4+ and CD8+ fractions. TCR beta CDR3 regions were subjected to amplification by immunoSEQ multiplex PCR with primers that anneal to V and J segments. Amplification bias was minimized using a synthetic immune receptor repertoire, and residual bias was removed computationally after sequencing. Processing in the source paper ran as follows. Custom Python scripts were used to quantify repertoire diversity as the Shannon entropy index. The unsorted, CD4+ and CD8+ repertoires were each analyzed separately, with the exception of combined analyses, where CD4+ and CD8+ sequences were merged in silico. A clone was considered expanded if an increase in frequency of at least 2-fold after treatment relative to C1D1 was found, and a pseudocount of 0.5 was applied to clones undetected at baseline. Singleton clones were defined as clones with 0 or 1 copy at C1D1, and non-singleton clones were defined as clones with 2 or more copies. Clones expanded in unsorted samples were annotated as CD4+, CD8+ or unknown by matching protein sequences in sorted samples from the same patient. Wilcoxon tests were applied to paired samples to test diversity changes from C1D1 to C4D1. TCRdb obtained this table from immuneACCESS and retained in-frame rearrangements with V and J assigned. These tables miss some clones; where compared with another copy, unresolved V genes account for less than half of the shortfall, and the remainder is unexplained. V, J and clone size derive from that table, while D and trimming were established from the DNA sequence. The sample profile shows about 15,000 clones; over 70% of them were found once. The ten largest make up roughly 34% of the sample.

The material was peripheral blood mononuclear cells (PBMCs), obtained before the second cycle of nivolumab. In this chain, TRBV19 is recombined with TRBJ2-1, and 8 bases in between align with TRBD2. The TCR comes from a human donor with classical Hodgkin lymphoma. In nucleotides, the sequence is TGTGCCAGTAGTATAGCGGGAGGGCTCAGTGAGCAGTTCTTC. This yields the protein CASSIAGGLSEQFF.